Given below is one T cell receptor (beta chain) in context. Antigen: not known. Trimming took off 2 bases at V and 0 bases at J, with 14 bases between the two ends. The CDR3 runs to 17 residues. Germline-derived CDR1 and CDR2 are LNHDA and SQIVND (reference sequence). Researchers grouped second doses given at about 4 or about 12 weeks into one pool. The assay was immunoSEQ multiplex PCR, and TCRdb's table has in-frame clones only and misses some. The sample lists approximately 80,000 clones, 70% to 90% occurring once. The sample comes from a study of T cell responses to AZD1222 COVID-19 vaccine. Overall study findings and caveats: Clonal diversity was possibly underestimated, and white British individuals and females predominated among donors.

Material: peripheral blood, obtained 28 days after the second AZD1222 dose. The V and J genes are TRBV19 and TRBJ1-5; tentative D call: TRBD1 (5 bases). This clonotype was obtained from an adult who received the AZD1222 COVID-19 vaccine. This CDR3 is CASSINGAANSNQPQHF. The DNA of the CDR3 is TGTGCCAGTAGTATAAACGGGGCAGCTAATAGCAATCAGCCCCAGCATTTT.